Listed here are 16 T cell receptor beta chains from one sample, sequenced in a study of graft-versus-host responses after intestinal transplantation. Clones were sequenced by immunoSEQ multiplex PCR, and TCRdb holds only the in-frame ones, with some missing. The table has about 70,000 clones, roughly 94% seen once. No cognate antigen is known for these TCRs. Here the sequenced sample was unstimulated CD8+ T cells sorted from spleen or lymph node cells, taken before intestinal transplant. The receptors shown here come from a human donor who received an intestinal transplant.

This chain uses TRBV28 with TRBJ2-5; D ambiguous. The CDR3 has 15 amino acids. V was trimmed by 2 bases and J by 2 bases, leaving 12 bases between them. Per the germline V gene, CDR1 is MDHEN and CDR2 is SYDVKM. CDR3 nucleotide sequence: TGTGCCAGCAGTTTAGGGAAGAAGATGCAAGAGACCCAGTACTTC. It codes for CASSLGKKMQETQYF.

In this sample, this clone turned up once. The chain joins TRBV27 to TRBJ2-1, with TRBD2 matching over 8 bases. Germline V gene sequence: CDR1 MNHEY, CDR2 SMNVEV (reference sequence). V lost 7 bases to trimming and J lost 8 bases; unmatched junction nucleotides: 13. The CDR3 sequence is 15 residues long. The CDR3 bases are TGTGCCAGCACCATGGGACTAGGGGTATTAGATGAGCAGTTCTTC. This gives the protein CASTMGLGVLDEQFF.

V gene TRBV30 combines with J gene TRBJ2-7; 7 bases line up with TRBD2. This CDR3 is 13 amino acids long. J gave up 6 bases and V 5 bases, and 10 bases lay outside the gene matches. Germline V CDR1 and CDR2: GTSNPN, SVGIG (reference sequence). The CDR3 sequence: CAWALGIAGEQYF. The CDR3 DNA reads as TGTGCCTGGGCCCTCGGGATAGCGGGCGAGCAGTACTTC. The full variable domain, rest sourced from reference TRBV30 and TRBJ2-7, is SQTIHQWPATLVQPVGSPLSLECTVEGTSNPNLYWYRQAAGRGLQLLFYSVGIGQISSEVPQNLSASRPQDRQFILSSKKLLLSDSGFYLCAWALGIAGEQYFGPGTRLTVT.

The chain joins TRBV5-6 to TRBJ2-1; no clear D gene. CDR1 SGHDT and CDR2 YYEEEE come from the germline V gene. This CDR3 is 13 amino acids long. The V end lost 1 base, the J end lost 4 bases, and 6 bases lay between the germline ends. CDR3 DNA sequence: TGTGCCAGCAGCTTGCTAGGGTACAATGAGCAGTTCTTC. Its protein is CASSLLGYNEQFF.

The chain is built from TRBV10-3 and TRBJ2-7; D gene ambiguous. Germline-derived CDR1 and CDR2 are ENHRY and SYGVKD. The V end was cut by 7 bases, the J end by 0 bases, with 10 bases between. This CDR3 has 13 amino acids. The CDR3 is CAIKVESSYEQYF. As DNA, the CDR3 is TGTGCCATCAAGGTGGAGAGCTCCTACGAGCAGTACTTC.

J is TRBJ1-4 and V is TRBV5-1; D is ambiguous. The germline V and J ends were trimmed by 1 base and 3 bases, with 13 bases remaining between them. CDR1 is SGHRS and CDR2 is YFSETQ in the germline V gene. The CDR3 covers 16 residues. The CDR3 region is CASSLKVGTSNEKLFF. Here the CDR3 DNA reads TGCGCCAGCAGCTTGAAGGTTGGCACGTCTAATGAAAAACTGTTTTTT. The entire variable domain, with the rest obtained from reference TRBV5-1 and TRBJ1-4, is as follows: KAGVTQTPRYLIKTRGQQVTLSCSPISGHRSVSWYQQTPGQGLQFLFEYFSETQRNKGNFPGRFSGRQFSNSRSEMNVSTLELGDSALYLCASSLKVGTSNEKLFFGSGTQLSVL.

This clone was counted once. The genes are TRBV10-1 and TRBJ2-7, with D hard to call. This CDR3 is built from 13 residues. CDR1 and CDR2 (germline): WNHNN, SYGVQD (reference sequence). V was pared by 3 bases and J by 2 bases, with 8 bases between. The DNA for the CDR3 is TGCGCCAGCAGTGAAGGACGGGCCTACGAGCAGTACTTC. It translates to CASSEGRAYEQYF.

Notes on this clone: Other DNA sequences from this sample encode an identical CDR3 as well. The chain couples TRBV10-3 to TRBJ2-7; D gene uncertain. In germline, CDR1 is ENHRY, CDR2 SYGVKD. This CDR3 is built from 13 residues. Trimming took 5 bases from V and 3 from J, leaving 11 bases between them. CDR3 region: CAISPNDFYEQYF. The CDR3, as DNA: TGTGCCATCAGTCCTAACGACTTCTACGAGCAGTACTTC.

The chain combines TRBV11-2 with TRBJ1-3; D unresolved. The V gene's germline CDR1 is SGHAT and CDR2 FQNNGV. CDR3 size: 13 residues. V shed 0 bases and J shed 9 bases, with 9 bases lying between them. As DNA, the CDR3 is TGTGCCAGCAGCTTAGACCTCGGAGGCACCATATATTTT. Translating gives CASSLDLGGTIYF.

DNA for the CDR3: TGCAGCGTTGTTGCAGGGGGGGCCTACGAGCAGTACTTC. It yields the protein CSVVAGGAYEQYF. The chain links TRBV29-1 to TRBJ2-7; D tentatively fits TRBD1 or TRBD2 (7 bases each). CDR1 and CDR2 from the germline V gene are SQVTM and ANQGSEA. V lost 4 bases to trimming and J lost 2 bases, with 12 bases between them. The CDR3 spans 13 residues.

This clone was observed once. The chain employs TRBV10-3 and TRBJ1-3, with D tentatively TRBD1 (6 bases). Germline CDR1 ENHRY, CDR2 SYGVKD. This CDR3 has 18 residues. Trimming took off 10 bases at V and 4 bases at J, with 29 bases between the two ends. CDR3 amino acids: CASSDLDGDTDMGNTIYF. CDR3 bases: TGTGCCAGCTCGGACCTGGACGGGGACACCGATATGGGAAACACCATATATTTT.

The V gene is TRBV5-6, the J gene TRBJ2-2, with D possibly being TRBD1 (5 bases). Germline V gene data show CDR1 as SGHDT and CDR2 as YYEEEE. V was clipped by 6 bases and J by 3 bases, with 12 bases between them. The CDR3 has 14 amino acids. Written as DNA, the CDR3 is TGTGCCAGCATCCAAGGGGCATACACCGGGGAGCTGTTTTTT. Its protein product is CASIQGAYTGELFF.

This rearrangement joins TRBV27 to TRBJ2-7; D is uncertain. Germline-derived CDR1 and CDR2 are MNHEY and SMNVEV (reference sequence). The CDR3 has 14 amino acids. The V end was cut by 6 bases, the J end by 5 bases, with 17 bases between. The CDR3 region has the DNA TGTGCCAGCAGACCGACATCTCCACCCCACGAGCAGTACTTC. Its protein product is CASRPTSPPHEQYF.

The V and J genes are TRBV11-2 and TRBJ1-1; D ambiguous. Trimming pared 1 base from V and 2 bases from J, leaving 11 bases between. This CDR3 comprises 15 residues. Germline V gene sequence: CDR1 SGHAT, CDR2 FQNNGV. The DNA of the CDR3 is TGTGCCAGCAGCTTAGGGACGGCTATTAACACTGAAGCTTTCTTT. This sequence encodes CASSLGTAINTEAFF.

The chain couples TRBV4-2 to TRBJ2-5, with D uncertain. V was shortened by 1 base and J by 5 bases, with 11 bases between the two germline ends. The germline V gene encodes CDR1 LGHNA and CDR2 YNFKEQ. This CDR3 comprises 14 residues. The CDR3 spells CASSQGIGRETQYF. The CDR3, as DNA: TGTGCCAGCAGCCAAGGAATAGGGCGGGAGACCCAGTACTTC.

V is TRBV5-6 and J is TRBJ1-2; 9 bases agree with TRBD1. Germline V gives CDR1 SGHDT, CDR2 YYEEEE. This CDR3 is 18 amino acids long. V was clipped by 1 base and J by 6 bases; unmatched bases: 16. CDR3 DNA sequence: TGTGCCAGCAGCTTGCTGGCCCTACAGGGGGCAAGTTGGCATGGCTACACCTTC. Translation: CASSLLALQGASWHGYTF.